Listed below are T cell receptor beta chains from one sample, sequenced in a study of blood T cell repertoires in COVID-19. Repertoires were generated with immunoSEQ multiplex PCR, while TCRdb's copy carries only in-frame clones and drops some. The table has 35,000 to 45,000 clones, approximately 79% seen once. Sequencing input: peripheral blood. The receptors derive from a woman older than 75 with acute or convalescent COVID-19. Both conserved end residues are part of each CDR3. D genes are given only for firm matches. Only some rows state a clone size, as once, few, many or a class for expanded clones.

>NA|few|TRBJ1-6|16|TRBV28
CASRASTGHLNSPLHF
TGTGCCAGCAGAGCAAGCACGGGACATCTTAATTCACCCCTCCACTTT
>TRBD2|NA|TRBJ2-1|19|TRBV3-1/TRBV3-2
CASSTLLNAGTSRYNEQFF
TGTGCCAGCAGCACGCTCCTCAACGCCGGGACTAGCAGATACAATGAGCAGTTCTTC
>NA|once|TRBJ2-5|13|TRBV14
CASSPQREETQYF
TGTGCCAGCAGCCCCCAACGGGAAGAGACCCAGTACTTC
>NA|medium-sized|TRBJ2-6|15|TRBV7-6
CASSLIFNGANVLTF
TGTGCCAGCAGCTTAATCTTTAATGGGGCCAACGTCCTGACTTTC
>NA|NA|TRBJ1-3|15|TRBV29-1
CSVEETESSGNTIYF
TGCAGCGTTGAAGAAACAGAGAGCTCTGGAAACACCATATATTTT
>NA|few|TRBJ2-2|15|TRBV7-2
CASSLGLSKAGELFF
TGTGCCAGCAGCTTAGGACTATCGAAGGCCGGGGAGCTGTTTTTT
>TRBD1|NA|TRBJ1-1|16|TRBV7-9
CASSGRQGSGNTEAFF
TGTGCCAGCAGCGGACGACAGGGGTCGGGGAACACTGAAGCTTTCTTT
>TRBD1|NA|TRBJ1-5|16|TRBV2
CASRPYRGNSNQPQHF
TGTGCCAGCAGACCCTACAGGGGAAATAGCAATCAGCCCCAGCATTTT
>TRBD2|NA|TRBJ2-3|16|TRBV5-6
CASSLGSGTSTDTQYF
TGTGCCAGCAGCTTAGGTAGCGGGACTAGCACAGATACGCAGTATTTT
>TRBD1|NA|TRBJ1-2|15|TRBV19
CASSTDRGSNYGYTF
TGTGCCAGTAGTACGGACAGGGGGTCTAACTATGGCTACACCTTC
>NA|few|TRBJ2-7|15|TRBV9
CASSTKGLPDGEQYF
TGTGCCAGCAGCACGAAGGGACTCCCGGACGGCGAGCAGTACTTC
>TRBD2|NA|TRBJ2-7|18|TRBV11-2
CASSLVSRTSGRTYEQYF
TGTGCCAGCAGCTTAGTCTCCCGGACTAGCGGGAGGACGTACGAGCAGTACTTC
>TRBD1|NA|TRBJ1-5|14|TRBV2
CATTGTGNNQPQHF
TGTGCCACCACCGGGACAGGGAACAATCAGCCCCAGCATTTT
>TRBD2|NA|TRBJ2-1|16|TRBV23-1
CASSPAGGFKYNEQFF
TGCGCCAGCAGTCCAGCGGGAGGGTTCAAGTACAATGAGCAGTTCTTC
>NA|NA|TRBJ2-6|13|TRBV11-3
CASGHSGANVLTF
TGTGCCAGCGGACATTCTGGGGCCAACGTCCTGACTTTC
>NA|NA|TRBJ1-2|15|TRBV4-3
CASSPVSQSGYGYTF
TGCGCCAGCAGCCCCGTCTCTCAGTCGGGATATGGCTACACCTTC
>TRBD1|NA|TRBJ1-2|17|TRBV19
CASSNKGRTGEAYGYTF
TGTGCCAGTAGTAATAAGGGACGGACAGGGGAGGCTTATGGCTACACCTTC
>TRBD1|few|TRBJ2-7|18|TRBV11-2
CASSLEARGLLYRHEQYF
TGTGCCAGCAGCTTAGAGGCCAGGGGGCTTCTTTATCGGCACGAGCAGTACTTC
>NA|NA|TRBJ2-1|14|TRBV11-1
CASSLQTGHNEQFF
TGTGCCAGCAGCCTCCAGACAGGTCACAATGAGCAGTTCTTC
>TRBD1|NA|TRBJ1-2|15|TRBV27
CASSVTGGVGYGYTF
TGTGCCAGCAGTGTCACAGGGGGCGTGGGGTATGGCTACACCTTC
>NA|NA|TRBJ2-3|14|TRBV2
CASTGPGSSDTQYF
TGTGCCAGCACTGGACCGGGGAGCTCAGATACGCAGTATTTT
>TRBD1|NA|TRBJ1-5|14|TRBV6-5
CACSDRAGNQPQHF
TGTGCCTGCTCCGACAGGGCGGGAAATCAGCCCCAGCATTTT
>NA|NA|TRBJ2-7|13|TRBV12-3/TRBV12-4
CASSRTASYGQYF
TGTGCCAGCAGTCGGACTGCATCCTACGGGCAGTACTTC
>TRBD2|NA|TRBJ2-7|15|TRBV7-8
CASSLGTSVSYEQYF
TGTGCCAGCAGCTTAGGGACTAGCGTTTCCTACGAGCAGTACTTC
>NA|NA|TRBJ1-6|14|TRBV27
CASSFSTLNSPLHF
TGTGCCAGCAGTTTTAGCACCCTGAATTCACCCCTCCACTTT
>TRBD2|NA|TRBJ2-7|13|TRBV20-1
CSASLAGVGEQYF
TGCAGTGCTAGTCTAGCGGGAGTTGGCGAGCAGTACTTC
>NA|NA|TRBJ2-4|14|TRBV30
CAWTLEESENIQYF
TGTGCCTGGACCTTGGAGGAGAGTGAAAACATTCAGTACTTC
>TRBD1|NA|TRBJ1-5|13|TRBV6-4
CASSEKGGTPQHF
TGTGCCAGCAGTGAGAAAGGGGGCACGCCCCAGCATTTT